This entry describes one TCR beta chain. Its antigen is still unknown. This record comes from a study of T cell repertoires in cytomegalovirus infection. Broader study findings: The study found HLA-C-restricted CMV-specific TCR beta clonotypes dominating the ex vivo response. Pooled public TCR beta family frequency picked out CMV carriers with the relevant HLA.

From the reads, TCRdb called clonotypes with MiXCR, one entry per CDR3 protein. Of fewer than 250,000 distinct CDR3 sequences listed, roughly 22% were seen once; the top ten hold 15% to 20%. Sample: CD8+ T cells from PBMCs. This TCR derives from a human donor in good health (CMV status not recorded). Some clones in this sample may be carry-over from other donors' samples.

The CDR3 DNA reads as TGTGCCAGCCGGAGGTCTAGCGGGGACTACAATGAGCAGTTCTTC. This codes for CASRRSSGDYNEQFF. J is TRBJ2-1 and V is TRBV14, with 9 bases matching TRBD2. The CDR3 extends over 15 amino acids. V shed 8 bases and J 3 bases; nucleotides not matched to a gene: 8. Per the germline V gene, CDR1 is SGHDN and CDR2 is FVKESK. The complete variable domain, with remaining parts taken from reference TRBV14 and TRBJ2-1, reads EAGVTQFPSHSVIEKGQTVTLRCDPISGHDNLYWYRRVMGKEIKFLLHFVKESKQDESGMPNNRFLAERTGGTYSTLKVQPAELEDSGVYFCASRRSSGDYNEQFFGPGTRLTVL.